What follows are 10 T cell receptor beta chains derived from one specimen sequenced in a study of shared clonotypes between healthy human individuals. Generated by immunoSEQ multiplex PCR, the TCRdb table keeps only in-frame clones and is missing some. The table lists approximately 500,000 clones, 60% to 80% of them singletons. The sample comprised PBMCs. Receptors were obtained from a woman aged 35 to 49 in good health. Some clones in this sample may be carry-over from other donors' samples.

This chain uses TRBV19 with TRBJ1-1, with 7 bases identical to TRBD1. Germline CDR1 is LNHDA and CDR2 is SQIVND (reference sequence). Trimming at V came to 6 bases and at J to 3 bases, leaving 4 bases not matched to a gene. This CDR3 has 13 residues. The DNA of the CDR3 is TGTGCCAGTAGGGACAGGTGGTACACTGAAGCTTTCTTT. It yields the protein CASRDRWYTEAFF. Full variable domain (outside the CDR3, taken from reference TRBV19 and TRBJ1-1): DGGITQSPKYLFRKEGQNVTLSCEQNLNHDAMYWYRQDPGQGLRLIYYSQIVNDFQKGDIAEGYSVSREKKESFPLTVTSAQKNPTAFYLCASRDRWYTEAFFGQGTRLTVV.

This chain links TRBV2 with TRBJ1-3; 9 bases fit TRBD1. Looked up from germline, CDR1 is SNHLY and CDR2 is FYNNEI. The CDR3 loop spans 15 amino acids. The J segment lost 3 bases and the V segment lost 3 bases, leaving 3 bases of the junction unmatched. CDR3 sequence: CASSEGTGFGNTIYF. CDR3 bases: TGTGCCAGCAGTGAGGGGACAGGGTTTGGAAACACCATATATTTT.

The V call is TRBV19, the J call TRBJ2-2; 7 nucleotides agree with TRBD1. The CDR3 has 16 residues. Germline values: CDR1 LNHDA, CDR2 SQIVND (reference sequence). The V and J ends lost 5 bases and 7 bases, in that order; junction bases with no gene match: 13. The chain's CDR3 is CASSPRRTGGGGELFF. In DNA, the CDR3 is TGTGCCAGTAGTCCGCGACGGACAGGAGGTGGCGGGGAGCTGTTTTTT. Complete variable domain (other parts from reference TRBV19 and TRBJ2-2): DGGITQSPKYLFRKEGQNVTLSCEQNLNHDAMYWYRQDPGQGLRLIYYSQIVNDFQKGDIAEGYSVSREKKESFPLTVTSAQKNPTAFYLCASSPRRTGGGGELFFGEGSRLTVL.

The chain has TRBV13 and TRBJ2-2; D is ambiguous. V shed 8 bases and J shed 0 bases, with 16 bases lying between them. The germline V gene has CDR1 PRHDT and CDR2 FYEKMQ (reference sequence). CDR3 length equals 16 residues. The CDR3 spells CASLKASHSNTGELFF. The CDR3 nucleotides are TGTGCCAGCCTGAAGGCCTCCCACTCGAACACCGGGGAGCTGTTTTTT. The whole variable domain, remainder taken from reference TRBV13 and TRBJ2-2, is AAGVIQSPRHLIKEKRETATLKCYPIPRHDTVYWYQQGPGQDPQFLISFYEKMQSDKGSIPDRFSAQQFSDYHSELNMSSLELGDSALYFCASLKASHSNTGELFFGEGSRLTVL.

The chain joins TRBV6-1 to TRBJ2-1, with TRBD2 identical over 9 bases. The J segment lost 6 bases and the V segment lost 7 bases, leaving 7 bases of the junction unmatched. The CDR3 spans 14 residues. CDR1 MNHNS and CDR2 SASEGT come from the germline V gene. CDR3 loop: CASTGGRAGNEQFF. As DNA, the CDR3 is TGTGCCAGCACGGGCGGGAGGGCCGGCAATGAGCAGTTCTTC.

J is TRBJ2-3 and V is TRBV6-1, with D uncertain. The CDR3 is made up of 13 amino acids. The germline gives CDR1 MNHNS, CDR2 SASEGT. V shed 10 bases and J shed 2 bases, with 13 bases lying between them. The CDR3 region is CANAGADTDTQYF. In nucleotides, the CDR3 is TGTGCCAACGCAGGAGCCGACACAGATACGCAGTATTTT.

As regards this clone: Within the sample, other DNA sequences also encode this same CDR3. The J gene is TRBJ2-3, the V gene TRBV5-1; TRBD2 agrees at 11 bases. Germline CDR1 is SGHRS and CDR2 is YFSETQ. With 0 bases clipped from V and 0 bases from J, the junction kept 0 bases outside the gene matches. The CDR3 runs 16 residues. The CDR3 DNA follows: TGCGCCAGCAGCTTGGGGACTAGCGGGAGCACAGATACGCAGTATTTT. Encoded protein: CASSLGTSGSTDTQYF.

This clone has just a few counts. This chain joins TRBV28 and TRBJ2-6; maybe TRBD1 (6 bases). Germline lookup yields CDR1 MDHEN and CDR2 SYDVKM. This CDR3 contains 16 residues. Trimming took off 5 bases at V and 0 bases at J, with 11 bases between the two ends. CDR3 coding DNA: TGTGCCAGCAGTCTCCGGACAGCCTCTGGGGCCAACGTCCTGACTTTC. Translation gives CASSLRTASGANVLTF.

The chain combines TRBV4-1 with TRBJ2-2; D unclear. Per germline, CDR1 MGHRA and CDR2 YSYEKL. Deletions cut 1 base from V and 4 bases from J, with 10 bases between. This CDR3 region has 15 residues. CDR3 in DNA: TGCGCCAGCAGCCAAGCTTTGGTCATCACCGGGGAGCTGTTTTTT. This translates into CASSQALVITGELFF.

This chain links TRBV6-6 with TRBJ2-2, with D possibly matching TRBD2 (5 bases). Germline lookup yields CDR1 MNHNY and CDR2 SVGAGI (reference sequence). V lost 3 bases to trimming and J lost 5 bases, with 13 bases between them. This CDR3 is 15 amino acids long. CDR3 region: CASSYIGVGTGELFF. In DNA form, the CDR3 reads TGTGCCAGCAGTTATATCGGGGTGGGGACCGGGGAGCTGTTTTTT.